This TCR beta chain was sequenced during a study of cytomegalovirus exposure and HLA in healthy donors. V was clipped by 6 bases and J by 1 base; unmatched bases: 11. This CDR3 comprises 17 residues. Germline CDR1 SEHNR, CDR2 FQNEAQ (reference sequence). In the case of this clone: The sample has other DNA sequences that encode this CDR3 too.

Primers for the PCR totalled 60 Vbeta and 13 Jbeta. This table comes from immunoSEQ multiplex PCR, and its TCRdb copy is limited to in-frame clones, with some not included. This table holds around 220,000 clones, about 75% found once. This clonotype was sampled from a woman aged 25 to 39 in good health and CMV-seronegative. Input material: PBMCs. The V gene is TRBV7-9, the J gene TRBJ2-3, with 9 positions matching TRBD1. The CDR3 DNA reads as TGTGCCAGCAGTCGGGACAGGGTCCGAGAAGGCACAGATACGCAGTATTTT. Residues: CASSRDRVREGTDTQYF.